Included here is one T cell receptor (beta chain) sequence, with context. Its matching antigen is unknown. The CDR3 runs 17 residues. The V gene lost 2 bases and the J gene lost 5 bases, with 23 bases spanning the gap. Germline CDR1 is SGHRS and CDR2 is YFSETQ. PCR amplification relied on 60 Vbeta primers (plus 13 Jbeta primers). The method was immunoSEQ multiplex PCR; TCRdb's version includes in-frame clones alone and lacks a portion of them. Of over 130,000 clones listed, roughly 62% were seen once; the top ten hold approximately 1.8%. This record comes from a study of cytomegalovirus exposure and HLA in healthy donors. General study findings and limits: The study put some 150 TCR beta chains on its list as cytomegalovirus-associated.

This receptor was taken from a male donor in good health and CMV-seronegative. Source material: PBMCs. The V and J genes are TRBV5-1 and TRBJ2-7; D perhaps matches TRBD1 (5 bases). This CDR3 is CASSFSLVSPGRHEQYF. CDR3 in DNA: TGCGCCAGCAGCTTTTCTCTTGTTTCGCCAGGGCGACACGAGCAGTACTTC.